This TCR beta chain was identified in a study of cytomegalovirus exposure and HLA in healthy donors. Across the whole study: The 120 or so validation repertoires used a platform that matched the one used for the 500 to 700 first-cohort repertoires, as a later analysis reported.

The donors were part of the validation cohort, which consisted of over a hundred subjects and was separate from the first cohort of 600 to 850 subjects. Whole-study results and caveats: Using the classifier, cytomegalovirus status was reportedly diagnosed with high specificity and sensitivity. Most TCR sequences were uncommon, yet certain public TCRs appeared in many donors.

Profiled with immunoSEQ multiplex PCR; TCRdb holds only in-frame clones, not every one. The data show 95,000 to 120,000 clones, with 70% to 90% seen just once and approximately 2.9% held by the top ten. The CDR3 sequence is 13 residues long. The germline V and J ends were trimmed by 6 bases and 8 bases, with 16 bases remaining between them. The V gene's germline CDR1 is SNHLY and CDR2 FYNNEI. Turning to this clone: Its target is unknown.

The chain has TRBV2 and TRBJ1-2, with D perhaps matching TRBD1 (6 bases). Sequencing was done on a sample of PBMCs. This TCR derives from a woman between 18 and 30 years old in good health and CMV-seronegative. As DNA, the CDR3 is TGTGCCAGCAGGTCGCAGGGGCTTGGAGGCTACACCTTC. This codes for CASRSQGLGGYTF.